This T cell receptor (beta chain) was found in a study of cytomegalovirus exposure and HLA in healthy donors. Study-level information: The approximately 110 validation repertoires used the same platform as the approximately 700 first-cohort repertoires, a later analysis reported.

The table came from immunoSEQ multiplex PCR; TCRdb's copy has only in-frame clones and leaves some out. The sample lists more than 95,000 clones, about 93% occurring once. CDR1 and CDR2 from the germline V gene are SGHDT and YYEEEE. The CDR3 is 15 residues long. Trimming took 5 bases from V and 2 from J; bases not matched to a gene: 10. Donors were drawn from the approximately 120-subject validation cohort, separate from the roughly 700-subject first cohort. The receptor comes from a woman between 18 and 29 years old in good health and CMV-seronegative. V gene TRBV5-6 combines with J gene TRBJ2-7; 7 nucleotides align to TRBD1. The sequencing input was PBMCs. CDR3 in amino acids: CASREFSDRAYEQYF. CDR3 nucleotides: TGTGCCAGCAGGGAATTTTCAGACAGGGCCTACGAGCAGTACTTC.